Listed below are T cell receptor beta chains from one sample, sequenced in a study of T cell responses to AZD1222 COVID-19 vaccine. Only in-frame clones appear in the TCRdb table, and some are missing; sequencing was by immunoSEQ multiplex PCR. The table has some 110,000 clones, around 90% seen once. Sequencing was performed on peripheral blood, taken on day 0 of AZD1222 vaccination. The receptors derive from an adult in good health. Both conserved end residues are part of each CDR3. Each record gives: J gene, D gene, V gene, clone size, CDR3 protein, CDR3 DNA. The D gene is left open where the match is weak. A clone size is listed for some rows: how often the clone was seen (once, few, many), or a class if it is expanded.

TRBJ2-7,-,TRBV12-3/TRBV12-4,-,CASSLAHYYEQYF,TGTGCCAGCAGTTTAGCGCACTATTACGAGCAGTACTTC
TRBJ2-2,-,TRBV7-2,once,CASSFQAATPGELFF,TGTGCCAGCAGCTTTCAAGCGGCAACCCCCGGGGAGCTGTTTTTT
TRBJ2-7,-,TRBV18,-,CASSPGPGLSEQYF,TGTGCCAGCTCACCCGGCCCCGGCTTGAGCGAGCAGTACTTC
TRBJ1-1,-,TRBV6-5,-,CATTPPGGPGTEAFF,TGTGCCACCACGCCACCTGGGGGGCCAGGCACTGAAGCTTTCTTT
TRBJ2-7,TRBD1,TRBV4-3,-,CASSPGTGSFYEQYF,TGCGCCAGCAGCCCTGGGACAGGATCCTTCTACGAGCAGTACTTC
TRBJ2-7,-,TRBV4-2,once,CASSRGDDSYEQYF,TGTGCCAGCAGCCGAGGGGACGACTCCTACGAGCAGTACTTC
TRBJ2-7,TRBD2,TRBV27,-,CASSPLAGGVYEQYF,TGTGCCAGCAGTCCCCTAGCGGGAGGAGTGTACGAGCAGTACTTC
TRBJ2-3,TRBD2,TRBV7-2,once,CASSLVRAGGDTQYF,TGTGCCAGCAGCTTAGTTCGAGCGGGAGGAGATACGCAGTATTTT
TRBJ2-7,-,TRBV10-3,-,CAISGGTESSYEQYF,TGTGCCATCAGTGGCGGGACCGAAAGCTCCTACGAGCAGTACTTC
TRBJ2-1,TRBD2,TRBV9,-,CASSTRTSMRNEQFF,TGTGCCAGCAGCACCCGGACTAGTATGCGCAATGAGCAGTTCTTC
TRBJ2-1,-,TRBV9,-,CASSVEGDPYNEQFF,TGTGCCAGCAGCGTAGAAGGGGACCCTTACAATGAGCAGTTCTTC
TRBJ1-5,TRBD1,TRBV11-2,-,CASSITQGTNQPQHF,TGTGCCAGCAGCATAACACAGGGGACGAATCAGCCCCAGCATTTT
TRBJ1-2,-,TRBV28,-,CASSSPDGYGYTF,TGTGCCAGCAGTAGCCCGGACGGCTATGGCTACACCTTC
TRBJ2-5,TRBD2,TRBV19,-,CASSSGLAVQETQYF,TGTGCCAGTAGCTCGGGACTAGCGGTACAAGAGACCCAGTACTTC
TRBJ2-1,-,TRBV7-9,-,CASSLYPYNEQFF,TGTGCCAGCAGCTTATATCCCTACAATGAGCAGTTCTTC
TRBJ2-2,-,TRBV28,-,CASSFWGLGSGELFF,TGTGCCAGCAGTTTTTGGGGTTTAGGGTCCGGGGAGCTGTTTTTT
TRBJ1-5,-,TRBV21-1,-,CASSKAWGKDQPQHF,TGTGCCAGCAGCAAAGCTTGGGGTAAGGATCAGCCCCAGCATTTT